Each of the 5 T cell receptor beta chains below was sequenced from the same sample in a study of T-cell reconstitution after alpha-beta-depleted transplantation in children. Preparing the TCRbeta library involved the use of unique molecular identifiers. TCRdb reprocessed the PCR reads via MiXCR and lists one record per CDR3 protein. The sample has 350,000 to 400,000 distinct CDR3 sequences, over 20% seen once. Here the sequenced sample was PBMCs from the stem cell graft donor, taken from the stem cell graft. These receptors were taken from a human donor who donated a stem cell graft to a child with acute myeloid leukemia.

The chain has TRBV6-5 and TRBJ1-5, with D hard to call. The CDR3 has 14 amino acids. From germline, CDR1 is MNHEY and CDR2 SVGAGI. Trimming removed 0 bases from V and 10 bases from J, with 13 bases in between. The CDR3 DNA follows: TGTGCCAGCAGTTACTCGGCACGTATGGAACCCCAGCATTTT. Translation: CASSYSARMEPQHF.

V usage is TRBV11-2 and J usage is TRBJ1-5; TRBD1 matches 7 bases. The germline V gene has CDR1 SGHAT and CDR2 FQNNGV. Trimming removed 3 bases from V and 6 bases from J; junction bases left unmatched: 2. This CDR3 is 13 amino acids long. The CDR3, as DNA: TGTGCCAGCAGCTTGACAGGGCCTCAGCCCCAGCATTTT. Protein sequence: CASSLTGPQPQHF.

This clonotype occurred many times. The chain uses TRBV20-1 and TRBJ2-1; D remains unclear. CDR1 is DFQATT, CDR2 SNEGSKA, per germline (reference sequence). The V and J ends lost 3 bases and 4 bases respectively, with 10 bases between them. The CDR3 is made up of 13 amino acids. This CDR3 reads CSARAPTYNEQFF. CDR3 bases: TGCAGTGCTAGGGCCCCCACTTACAATGAGCAGTTCTTC.

This clonotype was counted only a few times. The chain links TRBV15 to TRBJ2-2; D not resolved. Trimming removed 8 bases at V and 0 bases at J, with 7 bases between. Looked up from germline, CDR1 is LNHNV and CDR2 is YYDKDF (reference sequence). CDR3 size: 13 residues. The CDR3 DNA reads TGTGCCACCGGCCCATCGAACACCGGGGAGCTGTTTTTT. Protein: CATGPSNTGELFF.

The sample holds a few counts of this clonotype. This chain connects TRBV27 to TRBJ2-5, with TRBD2 as a possible D gene (5 bases). This CDR3 region has 14 residues. The germline gives CDR1 MNHEY, CDR2 SMNVEV (reference sequence). Deletions cut 3 bases from V and 5 bases from J, with 13 bases between. CDR3 in amino acids: CASSFTRARETQYF. CDR3 bases: TGTGCCAGCAGTTTCACTAGGGCCCGGGAGACCCAGTACTTC.